This TCR beta chain was recovered during a study of cytomegalovirus exposure and HLA in healthy donors. A note on this clone: Its antigen is not identified.

Whole-study results and caveats: A later look showed TCR association rates differing by HLA locus, highest for DRB1 and lowest for HLA-C. Judged likely to be a sequencing artifact was a cluster of highly shared sequence variants. As confirmed in vitro, a few CMV-associated chains were specific for CMV antigens.

Vbeta (60) and Jbeta (13) primers were used in the PCR. The data were produced by immunoSEQ multiplex PCR, yet TCRdb's version contains in-frame clones alone and is incomplete. The table lists around 190,000 clones, 85% of them singletons, with approximately 2.2% in the top ten. This sequence was found in a woman between 50 and 59 years old in good health and CMV-seronegative. Sequencing input: PBMCs.

CDR3 bases: TGTGCCAGCAGCTCCCGGCAAGAGACCCAGTACTTC. This encodes CASSSRQETQYF. V usage is TRBV6-5 and J usage is TRBJ2-5, with D hard to call. CDR1 and CDR2 (germline): MNHEY, SVGAGI. Trimming took off 6 bases at V and 2 bases at J, with 7 bases between the two ends. This CDR3 region has 12 residues.